The rows below give T cell receptor beta chains drawn from one sample of a study of T cells expressing NK-cell markers. TCRdb reanalyzed the 5' RACE reads, giving one entry per CDR3 protein sequence and no DNA. The sample holds about 460,000 distinct CDR3 sequences. The source material was blood T cells: a sorted CD56 or NKG2C T cell subset, CD4+ or CD8+ T cells, or bulk PBMC T cells (not recorded which). Every receptor here comes from a woman in her forties or fifties in good health. Each CDR3 is given with its conserved first and last residue.

j_call v_call cdr3_aa
TRBJ1-4 TRBV6-6 CAIKGGANEKLFF
TRBJ2-3 TRBV12-3/TRBV12-4 CASSLGTASTDTQYF
TRBJ1-1 TRBV5-1 CASSPPGQGILGTEAFF
TRBJ1-1 TRBV20-1 CSALKDTEAFF
TRBJ2-3 TRBV10-1 CASSESQRGHTQYF
TRBJ2-7 TRBV13 CASSLGGIRDSYSYEQYF
TRBJ2-1 TRBV15 CATRWNMEPYNEQFF
TRBJ2-3 TRBV24-1 CATSRTGSTDTQYF
TRBJ2-2 TRBV9 CASRGGALNTGELFF
TRBJ2-7 TRBV15 CATSRDLFYEQYF
TRBJ2-5 TRBV6-5 CASSKDRGPWETQYF
TRBJ2-7 TRBV20-1 CSAREGSGRIGEQYF
TRBJ1-4 TRBV6-5 CASSLRTHRGQEKLFF
TRBJ2-7 TRBV29-1 CSVESFQGASSYEQYF
TRBJ2-2 TRBV7-8 CASSLAGTSTGELFF
TRBJ2-2 TRBV10-3 CAISDGTSGGPGELFF
TRBJ2-7 TRBV6-5 CASSSPSGSQNEQYF
TRBJ2-3 TRBV11-2 CASSHTSVDTQYF
TRBJ2-1 TRBV5-6 CASSLGDRRSYNEQFF
TRBJ2-5 TRBV7-9 CASSRDGTSGQETQYF
TRBJ2-1 TRBV2 CASRALVAGGNEQFF
TRBJ2-1 TRBV20-1 CSATQGLRYNEQFF
TRBJ2-3 TRBV5-4 CASSLGGLATDTQYF
TRBJ1-4 TRBV5-4 CASSLAAGDPNEKLFF
TRBJ2-2 TRBV20-1 CSARARSGRGELFF
TRBJ1-5 TRBV20-1 CSGGKGNSNQPQHF
TRBJ2-5 TRBV3-1 CASSWGSGADQYF
TRBJ2-3 TRBV20-1 CSARELVAGTDTQYF
TRBJ1-5 TRBV24-1 CATSDDRTGNQPQHF
TRBJ2-1 TRBV7-9 CASTTGLAGEQFF
TRBJ1-5 TRBV7-9 CASSLSDGPQPQHF
TRBJ2-7 TRBV4-1 CASSPRQETSYEQYF
TRBJ2-1 TRBV5-1 CASSLKLAGGDEQFF
TRBJ2-2 TRBV29-1 CSVTSGTDTGELFF
TRBJ2-5 TRBV24-1 CATSDPPGAGETQYF
TRBJ1-1 TRBV29-1 CSALPYSKAEAFF
TRBJ2-5 TRBV12-3/TRBV12-4 CASSFQRTTQYF
TRBJ2-3 TRBV20-1 CSARDTYTDTQYF
TRBJ1-2 TRBV20-1 CSALGEFGGSYGYTF
TRBJ2-6 TRBV24-1 CATNDRRSGANVLTF
TRBJ2-7 TRBV10-3 CATCPDMVGNEQYF
TRBJ1-1 TRBV4-1 CASSQEWRGINTEAFF
TRBJ2-1 TRBV5-1 CASRSRTRSYNEQFF
TRBJ2-3 TRBV5-1 CASSPDRGTLDTQYF
TRBJ2-5 TRBV27 CASSSGREETQYF
TRBJ2-1 TRBV5-6 CASSLPGPISNEQFF
TRBJ2-2 TRBV10-3 CAIAGQLNTGELFF
TRBJ1-2 TRBV30 CAWSVIAGAAGGYTF
TRBJ2-1 TRBV7-9 CASSMEGYNEQFF
TRBJ2-5 TRBV9 CASSEGLAGVQETQYF
TRBJ2-3 TRBV7-9 CASSFPPGGRGDTQYF
TRBJ2-4 TRBV6-5 CASSYSLSPVQYF
TRBJ2-6 TRBV28 CASSFAFHRSGANVLTF
TRBJ1-2 TRBV12-3/TRBV12-4 CASTTGEVHYGYTF
TRBJ2-1 TRBV20-1 CSARDKETSGSLSYNEQFF
TRBJ2-3 TRBV24-1 CATSDPGTGNTDTQYF
TRBJ2-3 TRBV6-6 CASSSAAPGAAGTDTQYF